The rows below give T cell receptor beta chains drawn from one sample of a study of CD8+CD57+ T cells in acquired aplastic anemia. In TCRdb, the reads were re-called with MiXCR into one record per CDR3 protein. This sample yields 150,000 to 200,000 distinct CDR3 sequences, of which around 40% are seen a single time; 1.1% belongs to the top ten. Sequences were obtained from sorted CD4+, CD8+, or CD8+CD57+ T cells (not recorded which) from PBMCs. Receptors originate from a human donor in good health. Each CDR3 is given with its conserved first and last residue.

v_call	j_call	cdr3_aa
TRBV7-9	TRBJ2-5	CASSGEETQYF
TRBV29-1	TRBJ1-2	CSVVAGQKNYGYTF
TRBV20-1	TRBJ2-7	CSAEGVDRLGRYF
TRBV29-1	TRBJ2-5	CSGVTSTSETQYF
TRBV20-1	TRBJ1-6	CSAPTGALEALHF
TRBV19	TRBJ2-5	CASSLDGRGRETQYF
TRBV15	TRBJ1-1	CATTLIGTEAFF
TRBV19	TRBJ2-7	CASSMTSGPYEQYF
TRBV24-1	TRBJ2-5	CATSDLSGQETQYF
TRBV20-1	TRBJ2-5	CSAINPDPRGETQYF
TRBV6-1	TRBJ1-1	CASSADRDSPEAFF
TRBV19	TRBJ1-1	CASSITENTEAFF
TRBV2	TRBJ2-1	CASSEEGTSKFF
TRBV20-1	TRBJ2-7	CSARDATSPARDEQYF
TRBV20-1	TRBJ1-5	CSARGPGGMVQPQHF
TRBV18	TRBJ1-4	CASSRFVGEKLFF
TRBV9	TRBJ1-1	CASSVPRPEAFF
TRBV12-3/TRBV12-4	TRBJ1-1	CASRSVGTNTEAFF
TRBV7-9	-	CASSLANQETQYF
TRBV7-7	TRBJ1-5	CASSTHLTGTGRPQHF
TRBV19	TRBJ1-2	CASSKTQIDSPGYTF
TRBV11-2	TRBJ2-7	CASSFHGQDYEQYF
TRBV20-1	TRBJ1-2	CSASLDGWYGYTF
TRBV7-3	TRBJ1-6	CASSPGGTGNSPLHF
TRBV11-1	TRBJ1-1	CASSTTGVFGDTEAFF
TRBV2	TRBJ1-2	CASSAGQGSPYGYTF
TRBV7-8	TRBJ2-1	CASSPVGTGNEQFF
TRBV6-2/TRBV6-3	TRBJ1-1	CASSRHGAGGSFEAFF
TRBV19	TRBJ2-5	CASSFVAGGRQTQYF
TRBV4-2	TRBJ2-3	CATGGGSTDTQYF
TRBV12-3/TRBV12-4	TRBJ1-2	CASSSGFRRLGYTF
TRBV7-2	TRBJ1-2	CASSLAHDQRGYTF
TRBV6-1	TRBJ1-5	CASSESGGNQPQHF
TRBV11-2	TRBJ2-1	CASSPFFGTGAYNEQFF
TRBV6-5	TRBJ1-1	CASSYDRVNTEAFF
TRBV2	TRBJ2-1	CARASGRAYNEQFF
TRBV2	TRBJ1-1	CASRKPGQTMTEAFF
TRBV12-3/TRBV12-4	TRBJ2-2	CASSLGDTGELFF
TRBV14	TRBJ1-1	CASSETGNTEAFF
TRBV3-1	TRBJ2-7	CASSQTGLAWYF
TRBV12-5	TRBJ2-7	CASGLDRVYEQYF
TRBV19	TRBJ1-2	CASRTTGIYGYTF
TRBV15	TRBJ2-7	CATSRGLGGDEQYF
TRBV20-1	TRBJ1-4	CSARSIGEKLFF
TRBV7-9	TRBJ1-2	CASSLSEIGYTF
TRBV24-1	TRBJ1-2	CATSDSRRQPNYGYTF
TRBV5-1	TRBJ1-1	CASSYQAPGSTEAFF
TRBV4-2	TRBJ2-3	CASSQDKYADTQYF
TRBV12-3/TRBV12-4	TRBJ2-2	CASSLTGGRTGELFF
TRBV20-1	TRBJ1-4	CSARERTGVEKLFF
TRBV19	TRBJ2-7	CASTPRGLYEQYF
TRBV7-8	TRBJ1-6	CASSTGQGPPLHF
TRBV5-1	TRBJ2-7	CATNSTGHEQYF
TRBV24-1	TRBJ2-5	CATSESPKAAQYF